The 8 T cell receptor beta chains in this list originate from one sample, sequenced in a study of blood T cell repertoires in COVID-19. The table came from immunoSEQ multiplex PCR; TCRdb's copy has only in-frame clones and leaves some out. The sample consists of around 250,000 clones, 80% to 90% of them appearing once. Sequences were obtained from peripheral blood. All receptors derive from a man between 60 and 70 years old with acute or convalescent COVID-19.

The genes are TRBV3-1 (or the pseudogene TRBV3-2) and TRBJ1-5, with D possibly TRBD1 on 5 matching bases. V lost 6 bases and J 2 bases, leaving 20 bases between the germline ends. Germline V gives CDR1 LGHDT, CDR2 YNNKEL (reference sequence). The length of the CDR3 is 17 residues. The CDR3, as DNA: TGTGCCAGCAGGCAGAGGGCGGGGGAGAACGGCAATCAGCCCCAGCATTTT. Translating gives CASRQRAGENGNQPQHF.

V gene TRBV18 combines with J gene TRBJ2-7; TRBD2 matches 9 bases. CDR3 length equals 16 residues. The ends lost 5 bases at V and 3 bases at J; junction bases unmatched: 11. The germline CDR1 and CDR2 sequences are KGHSH and LQKENI. CDR3 DNA: TGTGCCAGCTCATCATTTTTTAGCGGGAGCGGCTACGAGCAGTACTTC. It is translated as CASSSFFSGSGYEQYF.

This clone came up a few times. The rearrangement joins TRBV9 to TRBJ2-7, with 13 bases aligning to TRBD2. Germline assignment: CDR1 SGDLS and CDR2 YYNGEE. Germline trimming cut 4 bases from V and 7 bases from J; bases unmatched to any gene: 8. This CDR3 is 15 amino acids long. Here the CDR3 reads CASSPWTSGSNEQYF. CDR3 DNA: TGTGCCAGCAGCCCCTGGACTAGCGGGAGTAATGAGCAGTACTTC.

The J gene is TRBJ1-1, the V gene TRBV5-4; D is undetermined. V was cut by 0 bases and J by 3 bases, with 9 bases left in between. The CDR3 consists of 14 residues. Per the germline V gene, CDR1 is SGHNT and CDR2 is YYREEE (reference sequence). CDR3 loop: CASSLEQYDTEAFF. The CDR3 DNA reads as TGTGCCAGCAGCTTGGAACAGTACGACACTGAAGCTTTCTTT.

The chain recombines TRBV7-9 with TRBJ1-3; a possible D gene is TRBD1 (5 bases). CDR3 length: 16 residues. Germline V gene data show CDR1 as SEHNR and CDR2 as FQNEAQ (reference sequence). Trimming left V 1 base short and J 1 base short, with 11 bases between. The CDR3 nucleotides are TGTGCCAGCAGCTTAGGGCAGGGTAGTTCTGGAAACACCATATATTTT. The encoded protein is CASSLGQGSSGNTIYF. Filled out from reference TRBV7-9 and TRBJ1-3, the complete variable domain reads DTGVSQNPRHKITKRGQNVTFRCDPISEHNRLYWYRQTLGQGPEFLTYFQNEAQLEKSRLLSDRFSAERPKGSFSTLEIQRTEQGDSAMYLCASSLGQGSSGNTIYFGEGSWLTVV.

The chain is built from TRBV10-3 and TRBJ2-2; perhaps TRBD2 as D (5 bases). The CDR3 extends over 13 amino acids. V lost 7 bases to trimming and J lost 7 bases, with 13 bases between them. Germline V gene sequence: CDR1 ENHRY, CDR2 SYGVKD. CDR3 nucleotide sequence: TGTGCCATCACCGCCACGGCGGGCGGGGAGCTGTTTTTT. This sequence encodes CAITATAGGELFF.

CDR3 residues: CASSSVYNSPLHF. Here the CDR3 DNA reads TGTGCCAGCAGCTCCGTCTATAATTCACCCCTCCACTTT. The rearrangement uses TRBV7-2 and TRBJ1-6; D ambiguous. The V end was cut by 4 bases, the J end by 3 bases, with 4 bases between. Germline CDR1 reads SGHTA; CDR2 reads FQGNSA. The length of the CDR3 is 13 residues.

V is TRBV11-2 and J is TRBJ2-5; tentative D call: TRBD2 (6 bases). Trimming stripped 5 bases from V and 4 bases from J, with 14 bases between. The CDR3 has 14 amino acids. Per the germline V gene, CDR1 is SGHAT and CDR2 is FQNNGV. The CDR3 loop reads CASSTGPGGETQYF. CDR3 in DNA: TGTGCCAGCAGCACCGGGCCCGGGGGAGAGACCCAGTACTTC.